The 3 T cell receptor beta chains reported below all come from one sample, sequenced in a study of T cell changes during pregnancy in multiple sclerosis. Only in-frame clones appear in the TCRdb table, and some are missing; sequencing was by immunoSEQ multiplex PCR. This sample yields about 59,000 clones, of which approximately 90% are seen a single time; about 2.5% belongs to the top ten. The sequences come from peripheral blood, collected in the first trimester of pregnancy. The receptors derive from a female donor with multiple sclerosis, enrolled in a pregnancy study.

This clone was found once. This chain links TRBV6-8 with TRBJ2-1, with a weak D call TRBD2 (6 bases). Germline V gene data show CDR1 as MNHGY and CDR2 as SAAAGT. The CDR3 is 13 residues long. The CDR3 DNA sequence: TGTGGGGGGGAGCGGGCTCTGGGGGATGAGCAGTTCTTC. Translating gives CGGERALGDEQFF.

The chain couples TRBV5-1 to TRBJ2-4, with 7 bases that match TRBD1. CDR1 SGHRS and CDR2 YFSETQ come from the germline V gene. The J segment lost 0 bases and the V segment lost 3 bases, leaving 18 bases of the junction unmatched. The CDR3 contains 20 residues. DNA for the CDR3: TGCGCCAGCAGCTCCCCTCACGGACAGGAACCTTCACTAGCCAAAAACATTCAGTACTTC. Protein product: CASSSPHGQEPSLAKNIQYF. The full variable domain, rest sourced from reference TRBV5-1 and TRBJ2-4, is KAGVTQTPRYLIKTRGQQVTLSCSPISGHRSVSWYQQTPGQGLQFLFEYFSETQRNKGNFPGRFSGRQFSNSRSEMNVSTLELGDSALYLCASSSPHGQEPSLAKNIQYFGAGTRLSVL.

Of note for this clone: One end of the junction does not line up with germline, which may come from a read error. This rearrangement joins TRBV7-7 to TRBJ2-1; D not resolved. The germline CDR1 and CDR2 sequences are SSHAT and FNYEAQ (reference sequence). The CDR3 consists of 17 residues. The CDR3 protein is CASSLGSPVSSYNEQFF. DNA for the CDR3: TGTGCTAGCAGCTTAGGGTCACCGGTTAGCTCCTACAATGAGCAGTTCTTC.